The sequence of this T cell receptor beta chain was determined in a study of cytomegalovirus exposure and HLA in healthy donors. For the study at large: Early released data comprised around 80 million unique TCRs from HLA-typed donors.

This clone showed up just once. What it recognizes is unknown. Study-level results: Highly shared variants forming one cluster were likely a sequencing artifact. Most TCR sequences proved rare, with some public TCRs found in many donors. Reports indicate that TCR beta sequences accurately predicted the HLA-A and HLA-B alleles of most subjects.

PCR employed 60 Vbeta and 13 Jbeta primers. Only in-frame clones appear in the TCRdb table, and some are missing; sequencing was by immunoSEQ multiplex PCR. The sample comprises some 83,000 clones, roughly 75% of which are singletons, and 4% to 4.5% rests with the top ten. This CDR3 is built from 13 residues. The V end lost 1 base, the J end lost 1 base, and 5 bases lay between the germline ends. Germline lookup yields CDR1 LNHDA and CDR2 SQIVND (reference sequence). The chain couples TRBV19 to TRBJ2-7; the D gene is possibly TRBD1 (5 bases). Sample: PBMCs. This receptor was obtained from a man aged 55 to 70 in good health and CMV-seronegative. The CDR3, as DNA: TGTGCCAGTAGTATAGGACAGTCCTACGAGCAGTACTTC. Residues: CASSIGQSYEQYF.